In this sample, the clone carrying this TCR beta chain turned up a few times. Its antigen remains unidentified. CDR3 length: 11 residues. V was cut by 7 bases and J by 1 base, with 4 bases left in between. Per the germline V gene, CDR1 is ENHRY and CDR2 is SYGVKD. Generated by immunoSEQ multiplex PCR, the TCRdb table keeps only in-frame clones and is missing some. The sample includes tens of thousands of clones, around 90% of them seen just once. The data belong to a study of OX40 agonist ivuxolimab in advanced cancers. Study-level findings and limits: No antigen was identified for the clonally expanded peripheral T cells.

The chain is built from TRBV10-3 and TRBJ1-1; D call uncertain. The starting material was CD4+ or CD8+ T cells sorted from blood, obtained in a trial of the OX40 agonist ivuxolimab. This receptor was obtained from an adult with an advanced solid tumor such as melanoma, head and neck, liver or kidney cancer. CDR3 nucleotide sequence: TGTGCCATCAAAGGGAACACTGAAGCTTTCTTT. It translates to CAIKGNTEAFF.